This T cell receptor beta chain was recorded in a study of identical twins. The V gene end was trimmed by 4 bases and the J gene end by 3 bases; junction bases not matched to a gene: 8. Per the germline V gene, CDR1 is ENHRY and CDR2 is SYGVKD. There are 17 residues in the CDR3. This clonotype was observed at least ten times. Using its own MiXCR run on the 5' RACE reads, TCRdb lists one record per CDR3 protein. Of some 790,000 distinct CDR3 sequences in the sample, approximately 18% were seen once. These records were also assigned to another study, of T cells expressing NK-cell markers.

Sequencing was performed on PBMCs. The clonotype was recovered from a woman aged 18-29 years in good health. This chain uses TRBV10-3 with TRBJ2-5, with 13 bases that match TRBD2. The CDR3 nucleotides read TGTGCCATCAGTGCATTTTCCGGACTAGCGGGGGAAGAGACCCAGTACTTC. This codes for CAISAFSGLAGEETQYF.